This record concerns one T cell receptor (beta chain) sequence. The sample originates from a study of blood T cell repertoires in COVID-19. In the study overall: Collection of acute and convalescent COVID-19 samples took place in the United States, Italy and Spain.

Seattle patients were enrolled while actively infected and followed longitudinally. Clones were read by immunoSEQ multiplex PCR, and TCRdb kept only the in-frame ones, dropping some. The sample has 150,000 to 200,000 clones; about 85% are singletons. The CDR3 runs to 15 residues. The V and J ends lost 1 base and 0 bases respectively, with 9 bases between them. Germline CDR1 SGHTA, CDR2 FQGNSA. Input material: peripheral blood. V gene TRBV7-2 combines with J gene TRBJ2-5; D is unresolved. The receptor was isolated from a man older than 75 with COVID-19, enrolled during active disease. CDR3 sequence (DNA): TGTGCCAGCAGCTTAGTACAGTCCTACCAAGAGACCCAGTACTTC. This codes for CASSLVQSYQETQYF.